This T cell receptor beta chain was captured by sequencing in a study of follicular helper T cells after annual influenza vaccination. Trimming cost V 3 bases and J 4 bases; bases outside gene matches: 8. Germline V gene sequence: CDR1 MGHRA, CDR2 YSYEKL. The CDR3 runs to 16 residues. Documented time point: 2013-2014 season, 7 days after vaccination. Sequencing was performed with immunoSEQ multiplex PCR; in TCRdb, only in-frame clones are kept and a portion is missing. Of 7,500 to 9,500 clones listed, 83% are singletons. This receptor was taken from an adult who received the influenza vaccine. This chain uses TRBV4-1 with TRBJ2-7; 11 positions agree with TRBD2. The material was CXCR5+ CD38- circulating T follicular helper cells from blood, obtained 7 days after influenza vaccination. Subset specified: circulating Tfh, non-naive CD4+CXCR5+PD-1+ (ICOS+CD38+ or ICOS-CD38-). The CDR3 sequence is CASSHRGTSGKYEQYF. CDR3 bases: TGCGCCAGCAGCCACCGAGGGACTAGCGGAAAGTACGAGCAGTACTTC.